The rows below give T cell receptor beta chains drawn from one sample of a study of T cell repertoires in cytomegalovirus infection. TCRdb re-analysed the reads in MiXCR, keeping a single row per CDR3 protein. The data show approximately 630,000 distinct CDR3 sequences, with roughly a quarter seen just once and less than 9.5% held by the top ten. Sequencing used CD8+ T cells from PBMCs. These TCRs come from a human donor in good health (CMV status not recorded). Some clones in this sample may be carry-over from other donors' samples. CDR3s include the opening cysteine and the closing phenylalanine or tryptophan. D genes are given only for firm matches. Only part of the rows carry a size: once, few, many, or a class if the clone is expanded.

clone_size d_call j_call v_call cdr3_nt cdr3_aa
few NA TRBJ2-4 TRBV7-8 TGTGCCAGCAGCTTAGGGGGCGGAGGGGGAAACATTCAGTACTTC CASSLGGGGGNIQYF
many NA TRBJ2-5 TRBV7-8 TGTGCCAGCAGCTTAGGGGGGCTAGCTAGGGAGACCCAGTACTTC CASSLGGLARETQYF
NA TRBD2 TRBJ2-3 TRBV24-1 TGTGCCACCAGTCCACTAGCGGACGGCACAGATACGCAGTATTTT CATSPLADGTDTQYF
NA NA TRBJ1-1 TRBV15 TGTGCCACCAGACGGGAGAACACTGAAGCTTTCTTT CATRRENTEAFF
many NA TRBJ2-3 TRBV4-2 TGTGCCAGCAGCCAAGAATGGGGCACAGATACGCAGTATTTT CASSQEWGTDTQYF
NA NA TRBJ2-1 TRBV24-1 TGTGCCACCGGCGAGGGGCTATACAATGAGCAGTTCTTC CATGEGLYNEQFF
NA TRBD2 TRBJ2-1 TRBV12-3/TRBV12-4 TGTGCCAGCAGTTTTGATCCGGGTAGCGGGGGCCGCTCCTACAATGAGCAGTTCTTC CASSFDPGSGGRSYNEQFF
many TRBD1 TRBJ2-3 TRBV11-2 TGTGCCAGCAGCGCAGGGGACAGTGTGATTATCACAGATACGCAGTATTTT CASSAGDSVIITDTQYF
few NA TRBJ2-1 TRBV5-1 TGCGCCAGCAGCTTGGAGGGTAGTTCCGCTGATGAGCAGTTCTTC CASSLEGSSADEQFF
many TRBD1 TRBJ1-1 TRBV7-8 TGTGCCAGCAGCTTAGCCCGACAGGGGGCTTTCACTGAAGCTTTCTTT CASSLARQGAFTEAFF
NA NA TRBJ1-5 TRBV6-5 TGTGCCAGCAGGAGGAGTGGGGGCAATCAGCCCCAGCATTTT CASRRSGGNQPQHF
NA TRBD1 TRBJ1-2 TRBV14 TGTGCCAGCAGCCCATGGGAAGGGACAGGCTATGGCTACACCTTC CASSPWEGTGYGYTF
many TRBD2 TRBJ2-2 TRBV7-2 TGTGCCAGCAGCTCTTCTAGCGGGGGGGCCCGGACCGGGGAGCTGTTTTTT CASSSSSGGARTGELFF
NA NA TRBJ2-2 TRBV5-6 TGTGCCAGCAGCTCCCTGGACAGCCCTGAGAAAGGGGAGCTGTTTTTT CASSSLDSPEKGELFF
many TRBD2 TRBJ2-1 TRBV7-8 TGTGCCAGCAGCCCCTCCAGCGGGGATGAGCAGTTCTTC CASSPSSGDEQFF
NA NA TRBJ2-1 TRBV7-2 TGTGCCAGCAGCCCAGAGGGGGGGAAGTACAATGAGCAGTTCTTC CASSPEGGKYNEQFF
many TRBD1 TRBJ1-5 TRBV7-2 TGTGCCAGCAGCTTAACCTCCGGGACAGGGCGCGGCAATCAGCCCCAGCATTTT CASSLTSGTGRGNQPQHF
NA NA TRBJ1-2 TRBV12-3/TRBV12-4 TGTGCCAGCAGTGCAACAGCTAACTATGGCTACACCTTC CASSATANYGYTF
many NA TRBJ2-2 TRBV7-9 TGTGCCAGCAGCGCACGGGACACATCCTACACCGGGGAGCTGTTTTTT CASSARDTSYTGELFF
NA NA TRBJ1-1 TRBV12-5 TGTGCTAGTGGTTTGACGGCGGGAGGTGAAGCTTTCTTT CASGLTAGGEAFF
few NA TRBJ2-2 TRBV19 TGTGCCAGTAAAGATTATCCGGGCGGGGAGCTGTTTTTT CASKDYPGGELFF
many NA TRBJ2-1 TRBV12-3/TRBV12-4 TGTGCCAGCAGTTTGGGGGCCCCGGGGTACAATGAGCAGTTCTTC CASSLGAPGYNEQFF
many NA TRBJ1-2 TRBV7-6 TGTGCCAGCAGCTTAGAGGACGGCACTAACTATGGCTACACCTTC CASSLEDGTNYGYTF
NA NA TRBJ1-1 TRBV4-3 TGCGCCAGCAGCCAATATCAGGGGAAGTCGGAGGAAGCTTTCTTT CASSQYQGKSEEAFF
few TRBD2 TRBJ2-5 TRBV4-2 TGTGCCAGCAGCCAAGAGGGGGAGGCGGGGGGGCAAGAGACCCAGTACTTC CASSQEGEAGGQETQYF
few NA TRBJ1-5 TRBV6-2/TRBV6-3 TGTGCCAGCATTCCGACTCCTCTAGGCAATCAGCCCCAGCATTTT CASIPTPLGNQPQHF
many NA TRBJ2-3 TRBV7-2 TGTGCCAGCAGCTTAGGACTAAGCACAGATACGCAGTATTTT CASSLGLSTDTQYF